Many counts were recorded for the clone carrying this T cell receptor (beta chain). Its antigen is unknown. Those patients with uncontrolled infection, other autoimmune disease, pregnancy or lactation were excluded. These data come from a study of T cells in Graves' hyperthyroidism and ophthalmopathy. Regions amplified from RNA transcripts were the TCR beta CDR3 regions. Researchers ran a first-round RT-PCR on the TCR CDR3 using the HTBI primer set. TCRdb re-analysed the multiplex PCR reads in MiXCR, keeping a single row per CDR3 protein. Among around 610,000 distinct CDR3 sequences listed, roughly 15% were seen once. The CDR3 spans 15 residues. Germline values: CDR1 MNHNS, CDR2 SASEGT. V was pared by 6 bases and J by 3 bases, with 4 bases of the junction left unmatched. Study-wide results and caveats: Most clonotypes that expanded in the thyroid above 0.001 also showed up in blood. Progression to ophthalmopathy was predicted a median of roughly 6.6 months early. Ophthalmopathy could be told apart from stable hyperthyroidism with a 13 V-J model.

The source is a woman in her thirties or forties with Graves' ophthalmopathy. The chain couples TRBV6-1 to TRBJ2-6; 8 nucleotides line up with TRBD1. Sample: blood. The CDR3 DNA follows: TGTGCCAGCAGGGCCAGGGGGCGTGGGGCCAACGTCCTGACTTTC. Its protein is CASRARGRGANVLTF.